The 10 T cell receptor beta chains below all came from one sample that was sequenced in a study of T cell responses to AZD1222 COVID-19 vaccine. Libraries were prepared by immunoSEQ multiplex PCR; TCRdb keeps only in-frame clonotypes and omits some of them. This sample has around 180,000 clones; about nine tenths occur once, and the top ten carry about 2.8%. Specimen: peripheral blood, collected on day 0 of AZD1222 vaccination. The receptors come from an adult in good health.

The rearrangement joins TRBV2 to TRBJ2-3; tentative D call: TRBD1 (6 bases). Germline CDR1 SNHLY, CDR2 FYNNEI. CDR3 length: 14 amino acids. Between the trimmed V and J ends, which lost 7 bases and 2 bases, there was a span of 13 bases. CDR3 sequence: CASNPDRYTDTQYF. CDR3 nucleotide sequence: TGTGCCAGCAACCCGGACAGATACACAGATACGCAGTATTTT.

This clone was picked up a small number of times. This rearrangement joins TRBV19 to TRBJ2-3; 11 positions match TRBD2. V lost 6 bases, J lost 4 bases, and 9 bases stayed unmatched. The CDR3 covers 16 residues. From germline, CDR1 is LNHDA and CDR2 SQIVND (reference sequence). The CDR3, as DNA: TGTGCCAGTAGCCGAGGGACTAGCGGAGGACCAGATACGCAGTATTTT. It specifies CASSRGTSGGPDTQYF.

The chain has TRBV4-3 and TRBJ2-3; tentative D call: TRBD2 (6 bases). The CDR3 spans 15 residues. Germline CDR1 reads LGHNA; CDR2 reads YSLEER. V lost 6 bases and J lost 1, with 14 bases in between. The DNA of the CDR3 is TGCGCCAGCAGAAACGGGGGAAGTGGCACAGATACGCAGTATTTT. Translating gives CASRNGGSGTDTQYF.

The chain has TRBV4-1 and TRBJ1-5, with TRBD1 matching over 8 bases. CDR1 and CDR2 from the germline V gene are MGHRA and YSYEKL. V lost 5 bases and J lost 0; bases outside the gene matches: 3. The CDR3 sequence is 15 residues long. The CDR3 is CASSADRDSNQPQHF. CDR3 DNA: TGCGCCAGCAGCGCGGACAGGGATAGCAATCAGCCCCAGCATTTT.

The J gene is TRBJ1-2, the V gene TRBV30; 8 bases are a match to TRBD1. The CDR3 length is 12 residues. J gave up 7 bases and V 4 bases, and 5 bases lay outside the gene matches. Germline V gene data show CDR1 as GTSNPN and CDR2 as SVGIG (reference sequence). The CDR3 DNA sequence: TGTGCCTGGACCCCAGGGGGCGGTGGCTACACCTTC. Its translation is CAWTPGGGGYTF.

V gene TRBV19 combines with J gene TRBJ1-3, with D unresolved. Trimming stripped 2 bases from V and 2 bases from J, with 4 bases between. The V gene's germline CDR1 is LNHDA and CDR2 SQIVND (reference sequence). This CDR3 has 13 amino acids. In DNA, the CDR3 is TGTGCCAGTAGTATAAGCCCTGGAAACACCATATATTTT. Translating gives CASSISPGNTIYF.

CDR3 protein: CASSPPDYYNEQFF. For the CDR3, the DNA is TGTGCCAGCTCACCTCCGGACTATTACAATGAGCAGTTCTTC. The rearrangement joins TRBV18 to TRBJ2-1; D might be TRBD2 (6 bases). The germline V gene encodes CDR1 KGHSH and CDR2 LQKENI. With 3 bases removed from V and 4 bases from J, the gap between germline ends came to 10 bases. This CDR3 has 14 residues.

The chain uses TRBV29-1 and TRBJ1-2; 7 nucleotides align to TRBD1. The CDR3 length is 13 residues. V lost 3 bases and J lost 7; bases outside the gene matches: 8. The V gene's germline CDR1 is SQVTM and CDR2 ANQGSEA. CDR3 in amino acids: CSVDTGVFRGYTF. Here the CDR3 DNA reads TGCAGCGTTGACACAGGGGTGTTTCGTGGCTACACCTTC.

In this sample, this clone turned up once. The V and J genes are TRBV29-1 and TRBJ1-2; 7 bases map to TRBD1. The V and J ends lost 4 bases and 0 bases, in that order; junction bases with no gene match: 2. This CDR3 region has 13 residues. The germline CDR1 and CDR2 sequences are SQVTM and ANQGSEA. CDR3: CSVGQGANYGYTF. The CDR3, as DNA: TGCAGCGTTGGACAGGGAGCTAACTATGGCTACACCTTC. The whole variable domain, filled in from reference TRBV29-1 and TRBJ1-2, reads SAVISQKPSRDICQRGTSLTIQCQVDSQVTMMFWYRQQPGQSLTLIATANQGSEATYESGFVIDKFPISRPNLTFSTLTVSNMSPEDSSIYLCSVGQGANYGYTFGSGTRLTVV.

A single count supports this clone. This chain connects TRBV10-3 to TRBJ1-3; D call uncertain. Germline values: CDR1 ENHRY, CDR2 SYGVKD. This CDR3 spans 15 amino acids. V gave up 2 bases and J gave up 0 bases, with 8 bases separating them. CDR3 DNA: TGTGCCATCAGTGAGGGGCGGGGCTCTGGAAACACCATATATTTT. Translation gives CAISEGRGSGNTIYF.